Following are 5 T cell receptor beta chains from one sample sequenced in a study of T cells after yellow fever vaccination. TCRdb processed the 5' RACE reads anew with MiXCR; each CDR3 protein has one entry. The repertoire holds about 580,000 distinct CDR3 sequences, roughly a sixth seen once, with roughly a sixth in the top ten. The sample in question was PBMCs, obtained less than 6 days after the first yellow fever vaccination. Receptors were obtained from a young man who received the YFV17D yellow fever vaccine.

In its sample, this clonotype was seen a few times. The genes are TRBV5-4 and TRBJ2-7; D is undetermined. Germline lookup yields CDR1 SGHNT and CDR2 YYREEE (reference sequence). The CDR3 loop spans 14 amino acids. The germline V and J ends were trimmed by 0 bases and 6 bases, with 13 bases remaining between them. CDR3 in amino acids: CASSLGVVTVEQYF. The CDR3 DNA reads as TGTGCCAGCAGCTTGGGTGTAGTCACCGTCGAGCAGTACTTC. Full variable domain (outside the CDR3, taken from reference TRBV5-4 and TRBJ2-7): ETGVTQSPTHLIKTRGQQVTLRCSSQSGHNTVSWYQQALGQGPQFIFQYYREEENGRGNFPPRFSGLQFPNYSSELNVNALELDDSALYLCASSLGVVTVEQYFGPGTRLTVT.

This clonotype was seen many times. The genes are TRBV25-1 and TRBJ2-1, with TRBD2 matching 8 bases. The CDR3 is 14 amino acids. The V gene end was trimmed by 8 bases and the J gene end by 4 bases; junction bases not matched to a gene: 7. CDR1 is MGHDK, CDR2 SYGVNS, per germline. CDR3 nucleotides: TGTGCCAGCGCCGGGGGGGGCCCGTACAATGAGCAGTTCTTC. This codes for CASAGGGPYNEQFF.

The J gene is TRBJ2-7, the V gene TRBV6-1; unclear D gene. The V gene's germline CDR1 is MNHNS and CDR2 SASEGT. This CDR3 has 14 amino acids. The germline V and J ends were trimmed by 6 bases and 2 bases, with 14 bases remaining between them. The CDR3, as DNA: TGTGCCAGCAGAGCCTCTCTAGGAACCTACGAGCAGTACTTC. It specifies CASRASLGTYEQYF.

CDR3 nucleotide sequence: TGTGCCAGCAGTTACAATGCAGGGGAAGAGACCCAGTACTTC. It encodes CASSYNAGEETQYF. J is TRBJ2-5 and V is TRBV6-7; possibly TRBD1 for D (6 bases). TRBV6-7 is classed as an ORF, of uncertain function. The CDR3 consists of 14 residues. Trimming left V 2 bases short and J 3 bases short, with 10 bases between.

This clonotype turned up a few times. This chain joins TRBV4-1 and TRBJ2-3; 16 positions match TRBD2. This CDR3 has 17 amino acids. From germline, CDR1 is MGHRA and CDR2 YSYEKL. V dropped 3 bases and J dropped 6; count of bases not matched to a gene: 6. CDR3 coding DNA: TGCGCCAGCAGCCAGAGGGGACTAGCGGGGGGGCTTGATACGCAGTATTTT. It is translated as CASSQRGLAGGLDTQYF.